The TCR beta chain under discussion was sequenced for a study of T cells in localized non-small cell lung cancer. The repertoire was sequenced with immunoSEQ multiplex PCR; TCRdb's copy has only in-frame clones and lacks some. The data contain about 24,000 clones, roughly nine tenths of them seen just once; the ten biggest clones take up 2.7%. Notes on the study in general: Adjacent lung had a median about 57 of the 100 largest tumor clones.

Germline V gene data show CDR1 as SGHNT and CDR2 as YYREEE (reference sequence). This CDR3 spans 16 amino acids. Trimming took 5 bases from V and 4 from J, leaving 21 bases between them. This clone came up once. Its antigen remains unknown. The origin of this receptor is a woman aged 35 to 70 with stage I lung adenocarcinoma. The source was peripheral blood, collected before any cancer treatment. The V call is TRBV5-4, the J call TRBJ1-1, with D maybe TRBD1 (5 bases). CDR3 nucleotide sequence: TGTGCCAGCAGGAAACTTACCGGGGCATCCGGCACTGAAGCTTTCTTT. It yields the protein CASRKLTGASGTEAFF.